The present T cell receptor (beta chain) was sequenced within a study of glioma-infiltrating T cells (TCRdb year 2016). Some background on the complete study: TCR alpha- and beta-chain repertoires were sequenced from glioma tissue, non-neoplastic brain tissue and matched peripheral blood mononuclear cells. To measure how far tissue and blood T-cell populations diverged, each tissue-infiltrating repertoire was compared against the peripheral blood repertoire of the same patient. Three low-grade glioma patients, several primary glioblastoma patients, and three non-glioma patients who contributed non-neoplastic brain tissue made up the paired cohort. Results and caveats for the whole study, not just this receptor: Very few CDR3 sequences were found to be shared between tissue and blood, and this scarcity was attributed to high CDR3 diversity and limited sampling. VJ-independent divergence between tissue and blood was lower than expected in non-neoplastic patients but higher than expected in all gliomas, particularly low-grade gliomas. The group comparisons were based on small numbers of patients: three non-neoplastic, three low-grade glioma and several glioblastoma patients.

Many counts were recorded for this clonotype. Its specific antigen is unknown. Per-base quality was not reported, and no clone a single base away is much larger than it. Trimmed from V: 1 base; trimmed from J: 2 bases; junction bases lacking a gene match: 3. The CDR3 measures 15 amino acids from cysteine to phenylalanine. Only the CDR3 region is kept as DNA, spanning 45 bases read in frame from base 1. Via the germline V gene, CDR1 is SGHVS and CDR2 FQNEAQ. TCR alpha and beta CDR3 regions were amplified with the iRepertoire nested amplicon-rescue multiplex PCR (arm-PCR) platform from RNA. The input for one-step reverse transcription and amplification was about 90-450 ng of tissue mRNA or PBMC total RNA. Following bead purification, Illumina adapters were added through a secondary multiplex PCR, and the libraries were then gel-purified between 200 and 400 bp. Libraries carried internal 6-nucleotide barcodes used for demultiplexing. Sequencing of the libraries was done on an Illumina MiSeq using 2x220 or 2x250 nucleotide paired-end reads. Per the authors' processing: Paired reads were merged using FLASH 1.2.11 and aligned with BWA-MEM to the GRCh37 human genome, and TRA and TRB reads were then extracted. An IMGT-derived reference of cassette sequences and CDR3 motifs, with pseudogenes included, was used for V and J assignment. Three-frame translation of reads was performed, and productive CDR3s were defined as those with a C...FGXG motif and no stop codons. A clonotype was defined as a unique combination of a V-J cassette pair and a CDR3 amino acid sequence. Reads were filtered by Hamming distance, thresholded by each sample's sequence error rate in mapped regions. TCRdb ran its own pipeline on the public reads, namely fastp trimming at Q25 and MiXCR clone calling, and kept in-frame beta chains. Entries that share a CDR3 protein sequence are merged under the most common genes and DNA. V and J calls and clone size were set by TCRdb, not the authors. The sample contains under 200,000 distinct CDR3 sequences, around 40% of them found a single time. Roughly 5.2% of the sample goes to the ten largest clones.

This receptor was taken from a human donor with low-grade glioma or glioblastoma, undergoing nonglioma brain surgery, or in good health (not recorded which). In this chain, TRBV7-8 is recombined with TRBJ2-3, with TRBD2 identical over 7 junction bases. Sequencing input: glioma tissue, nonneoplastic brain tissue, or PBMCs (not recorded which). The CDR3 region has the sequence CASSLVLAATDTQYF. The DNA sequence is TGTGCCAGCAGCTTAGTTCTAGCGGCCACAGATACGCAGTATTTT.